In its sample, the clone carrying this TCR beta chain was seen once. Its antigen is unknown. The immunoSEQ assay was version 4, run in survey mode. Only in-frame clones appear in the TCRdb table, and some are missing; sequencing was by immunoSEQ multiplex PCR. In the table there are some 32,000 clones, roughly 82% of which are singletons. The data were obtained in a study of persistence of HIV-infected CD4 T cells. The CDR3 totals 13 residues. Trimming removed 6 bases at V and 7 bases at J, with 15 bases between. Cells were stimulated with overlapping HIV-1 Gag 15-mer peptides. Memory cells lacking CD40L and CD69 with high CD45RO were sorted. CD8-depleted PBMCs were stimulated 15 to 20 hours with anti-CD28/CD49d costimulation, CD40-blocking antibody and enfuvirtide. Study-wide findings and caveats: Proviral oligoclonality tracked with TCR oligoclonality within the same sorted cells.

This chain joins TRBV12-3 or TRBV12-4 and TRBJ1-2; a possible D gene is TRBD1 (5 bases). This TCR came from an adult woman with HIV who was CMV-seropositive. Specimen: CD4+ T cells sorted from PBMCs after roughly 18-hour stimulation, collected from a patient who received antiretroviral therapy. The CDR3 loop reads CASSPGLQGGYTF. CDR3 in DNA: TGTGCCAGCAGCCCGGGGCTCCAAGGTGGCTACACCTTC.